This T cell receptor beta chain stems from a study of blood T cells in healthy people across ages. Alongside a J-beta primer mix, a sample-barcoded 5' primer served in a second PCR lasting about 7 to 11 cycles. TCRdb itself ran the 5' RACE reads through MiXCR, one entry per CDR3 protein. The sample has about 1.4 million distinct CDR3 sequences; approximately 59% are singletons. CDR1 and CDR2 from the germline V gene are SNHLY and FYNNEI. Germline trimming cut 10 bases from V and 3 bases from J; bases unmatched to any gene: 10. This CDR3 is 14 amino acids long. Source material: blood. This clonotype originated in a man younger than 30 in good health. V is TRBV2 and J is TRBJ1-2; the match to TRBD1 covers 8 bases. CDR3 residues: CATVDRGNDYGYTF. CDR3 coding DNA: TGTGCCACCGTTGACAGGGGAAACGACTATGGCTACACCTTC.